These 28 T cell receptor beta chains were all obtained from the same sample, sequenced in a study of blood T cell repertoires in COVID-19. The protocol was immunoSEQ multiplex PCR, while the TCRdb copy is restricted to in-frame clones and leaves out a portion. The repertoire holds about 120,000 clones, over 70% seen once, with more than 25% in the top ten. Sequencing input: peripheral blood. These receptors were obtained from a woman aged 70-85 years with acute or convalescent COVID-19.

This clone came up once. CDR3 protein: CASSLRGGTRPFF. The CDR3 region has the DNA TGTGCCAGCAGCTTACGAGGGGGAACGCGCCCTTTTTTT. This chain connects TRBV7-9 to TRBJ1-4, with a tentative D call TRBD1 (6 bases). Germline values: CDR1 SEHNR, CDR2 FQNEAQ (reference sequence). Trimming removed 2 bases at V and 17 bases at J, with 18 bases between. There are 13 residues in the CDR3.

This chain uses TRBV6-6 with TRBJ1-1, with D unresolved. This CDR3 region has 14 residues. V was clipped by 7 bases and J by 0 bases, with 12 bases between them. Per the germline V gene, CDR1 is MNHNY and CDR2 is SVGAGI (reference sequence). CDR3 DNA: TGTGCCAGCACCCCGCCCGAGTTGAACACTGAAGCTTTCTTT. Translating it yields CASTPPELNTEAFF.

The V call is TRBV9, the J call TRBJ1-1, with TRBD1 identical over 9 bases. The CDR3 covers 15 residues. Looked up from germline, CDR1 is SGDLS and CDR2 is YYNGEE. V lost 6 bases to trimming and J lost 0 bases; unmatched junction nucleotides: 6. The CDR3 coding sequence is TGTGCCAGCACCACCGGGACAGGGCTGAACACTGAAGCTTTCTTT. It yields the protein CASTTGTGLNTEAFF.

The chain is built from TRBV2 and TRBJ1-6; 8 bases align to TRBD1. From germline, CDR1 is SNHLY and CDR2 FYNNEI. V shed 4 bases and J 7 bases; nucleotides not matched to a gene: 0. There are 13 residues in the CDR3. CDR3 sequence (DNA): TGTGCCAGCAGTGGACAGGGGAATTCACCCCTCCACTTT. Translated: CASSGQGNSPLHF.

V usage is TRBV18 and J usage is TRBJ1-3; no clear D gene. The V end was cut by 0 bases, the J end by 3 bases, with 6 bases between. The germline V gene has CDR1 KGHSH and CDR2 LQKENI. The CDR3 is made up of 14 amino acids. CDR3 protein: CASSPPGDGNTIYF. The CDR3 DNA sequence: TGTGCCAGCTCACCACCCGGGGATGGAAACACCATATATTTT.

This clone showed up just a few times. This sequence joins TRBV19 and TRBJ2-1, with D possibly being TRBD1 (6 bases). Germline V CDR1 and CDR2: LNHDA, SQIVND (reference sequence). V was clipped by 7 bases and J by 3 bases, with 10 bases between them. This CDR3 is 13 amino acids long. The CDR3 region is CASTPDSYNEQFF. Here the CDR3 DNA reads TGTGCCAGTACCCCGGACAGCTACAATGAGCAGTTCTTC.

This chain uses TRBV7-2 with TRBJ2-3; 10 bases fit TRBD2. The CDR3 has 17 residues. Germline V lookup: CDR1 SGHTA, CDR2 FQGNSA. V was clipped by 2 bases and J by 1 base; unmatched bases: 6. CDR3 sequence reads: CASSLRLAGGRTDTQYF. The CDR3 coding sequence is TGTGCCAGCAGCTTAAGGTTAGCGGGGGGCCGCACAGATACGCAGTATTTT. Full variable domain (missing parts from reference TRBV7-2 and TRBJ2-3): GAGVSQSPSNKVTEKGKDVELRCDPISGHTALYWYRQSLGQGLEFLIYFQGNSAPDKSGLPSDRFSAERTGGSVSTLTIQRTQQEDSAVYLCASSLRLAGGRTDTQYFGPGTRLTVL.

The chain links TRBV12-3 or TRBV12-4 to TRBJ1-1, with D maybe TRBD1 (5 bases). V lost 7 bases and J 4 bases, leaving 10 bases between the germline ends. The CDR3 is 12 residues long. The CDR3 here is CASIRRGTEAFF. The CDR3 nucleotides are TGTGCCAGCATTAGGAGGGGCACTGAAGCTTTCTTT.

The rearrangement joins TRBV7-9 to TRBJ2-2; D not resolved. This CDR3 has 16 residues. V dropped 4 bases and J dropped 0 bases, with 12 bases sitting between them. Looked up from germline, CDR1 is SEHNR and CDR2 is FQNEAQ (reference sequence). The CDR3 loop is CASSYVGASNTGELFF. CDR3 nucleotide sequence: TGTGCCAGCAGCTATGTAGGAGCCTCGAACACCGGGGAGCTGTTTTTT. Using reference TRBV7-9 and TRBJ2-2 for the parts outside the CDR3, the full variable domain is DTGVSQNPRHKITKRGQNVTFRCDPISEHNRLYWYRQTLGQGPEFLTYFQNEAQLEKSRLLSDRFSAERPKGSFSTLEIQRTEQGDSAMYLCASSYVGASNTGELFFGEGSRLTVL.

The rearrangement uses TRBV2 and TRBJ2-7, with 11 positions matching TRBD2. With V trimmed by 6 bases and J by 2 bases, 0 bases remained unmatched. CDR1 SNHLY and CDR2 FYNNEI come from the germline V gene. The CDR3 spans 13 residues. The CDR3 loop reads CASRLAGAYEQYF. The CDR3 DNA reads TGTGCCAGCAGACTAGCGGGGGCCTACGAGCAGTACTTC. Variable domain in full (rest from reference TRBV2 and TRBJ2-7): EPEVTQTPSHQVTQMGQEVILRCVPISNHLYFYWYRQILGQKVEFLVSFYNNEISEKSEIFDDQFSVERPDGSNFTLKIRSTKLEDSAMYFCASRLAGAYEQYFGPGTRLTVT.

The CDR3: CASSILPGTGYNEQFF. CDR3 DNA sequence: TGTGCCAGCAGCATTCTACCCGGGACAGGATACAATGAGCAGTTCTTC. The chain links TRBV9 to TRBJ2-1, with TRBD1 matching 8 bases. The V segment lost 4 bases and the J segment 4 bases; nucleotides outside the gene matches: 10. The CDR3 extends over 16 amino acids. Germline assignment: CDR1 SGDLS and CDR2 YYNGEE.

A single count supports this clone. The chain links TRBV10-3 to TRBJ1-2; D is ambiguous. The CDR3 spans 17 residues. Trimming left V 5 bases short and J 4 bases short, with 23 bases between. Germline CDR1 and CDR2: ENHRY and SYGVKD. The DNA of the CDR3 is TGTGCCATCAGTCCCTCGGAGGCAACGGCACTTGTCTATGGCTACACCTTC. Amino acid sequence: CAISPSEATALVYGYTF.

This rearrangement joins TRBV18 to TRBJ1-1; TRBD1 agrees at 11 bases. Germline loops: CDR1 KGHSH, CDR2 LQKENI. This CDR3 comprises 17 residues. V was clipped by 4 bases and J by 1 base; unmatched bases: 8. CDR3 bases: TGTGCCAGCTCACTTACCGGACAGGGGGCGGGGAACACTGAAGCTTTCTTT. Its protein is CASSLTGQGAGNTEAFF.

This chain links TRBV5-4 with TRBJ1-1, with D possibly matching TRBD1 (5 bases). V shed 7 bases and J shed 5 bases, with 12 bases lying between them. The CDR3 covers 12 residues. Germline CDR1 reads SGHNT; CDR2 reads YYREEE (reference sequence). Here the CDR3 DNA reads TGTGCCAGCTCGGGGGGAGGAACTGAAGCTTTCTTT. Encoded protein: CASSGGGTEAFF. The full variable domain, completed using reference TRBV5-4 and TRBJ1-1, is ETGVTQSPTHLIKTRGQQVTLRCSSQSGHNTVSWYQQALGQGPQFIFQYYREEENGRGNFPPRFSGLQFPNYSSELNVNALELDDSALYLCASSGGGTEAFFGQGTRLTVV.

This clone has only a few counts. The chain employs TRBV2 and TRBJ1-5; TRBD1 might be the D (5 bases). With 5 bases removed from V and 0 bases from J, the gap between germline ends came to 17 bases. This CDR3 is built from 17 residues. Germline values: CDR1 SNHLY, CDR2 FYNNEI. The CDR3 DNA follows: TGTGCCAGCAGTCGGGGGGAGGGGCTCGGTAGCAATCAGCCCCAGCATTTT. Translation gives CASSRGEGLGSNQPQHF.

V gene TRBV6-5 combines with J gene TRBJ1-2; D is unresolved. V gave up 2 bases and J gave up 5 bases, with 15 bases separating them. The CDR3 has 15 amino acids. CDR1 MNHEY and CDR2 SVGAGI come from the germline V gene. The CDR3 DNA follows: TGTGCCAGCAGTTACGCCAGTGGACGGGGATATGGCTACACCTTC. Encoded protein: CASSYASGRGYGYTF.

The chain couples TRBV13 to TRBJ1-6; 7 nucleotides agree with TRBD1. This CDR3 is built from 16 residues. J lost 4 bases, V lost 5 bases, and 8 bases had no gene match. Germline V lookup: CDR1 PRHDT, CDR2 FYEKMQ (reference sequence). The CDR3 reads CASSRGTDAYNSPLHF. CDR3 sequence (DNA): TGTGCCAGCAGCCGAGGGACAGATGCTTATAATTCACCCCTCCACTTT.

The chain carries TRBV11-2 and TRBJ2-1; a possible D gene is TRBD1 (5 bases). The germline CDR1 and CDR2 sequences are SGHAT and FQNNGV. This CDR3 is 15 amino acids long. Deletions cut 0 bases from V and 9 bases from J, with 15 bases between. The CDR3 nucleotides read TGTGCCAGCAGCTTAGATCGGGCAGGCCAGGGTGAGCAGTTCTTC. Translating gives CASSLDRAGQGEQFF.

The chain is built from TRBV19 and TRBJ2-5, with D tentatively TRBD2 (7 bases). The V end lost 5 bases, the J end lost 4 bases, and 14 bases lay between the germline ends. CDR1 is LNHDA, CDR2 SQIVND, per germline (reference sequence). CDR3 length: 14 residues. CDR3 loop: CASSRRGGGETQYF. CDR3 sequence (DNA): TGTGCCAGTAGTCGCAGGGGCGGGGGAGAGACCCAGTACTTC.

The chain recombines TRBV11-3 with TRBJ2-3, with 11 nucleotides matching TRBD2. Trimming cost V 4 bases and J 0 bases; bases outside gene matches: 9. The CDR3 sequence is 18 residues long. The germline V gene encodes CDR1 SGHNT and CDR2 YENEEA. CDR3 sequence reads: CASSSPGGTSGSTDTQYF. Written as DNA, the CDR3 is TGTGCCAGCAGCTCTCCTGGTGGGACTAGCGGTAGCACAGATACGCAGTATTTT.

The chain carries TRBV5-1 and TRBJ2-1; D remains unclear. From germline, CDR1 is SGHRS and CDR2 YFSETQ. There are 14 residues in the CDR3. Trimming left V 0 bases short and J 0 bases short, with 4 bases between. The DNA for the CDR3 is TGCGCCAGCAGCTTGGAGAGCTCCTACAATGAGCAGTTCTTC. Protein sequence: CASSLESSYNEQFF.

The rearrangement links TRBV18 to TRBJ1-5; 9 bases line up with TRBD1. The CDR3 covers 17 residues. Germline CDR1 and CDR2: KGHSH and LQKENI. The V and J ends lost 4 bases and 1 base, in that order; junction bases with no gene match: 8. The CDR3 coding sequence is TGTGCCAGCTCACTCGGCAATGGACAGGGGAGCAATCAGCCCCAGCATTTT. This codes for CASSLGNGQGSNQPQHF.

DNA of the CDR3: TGTGCCAGCACTTTGAGGGATAGGACTGAAGCTTTCTTT. Residues: CASTLRDRTEAFF. V is TRBV12-3 or TRBV12-4 and J is TRBJ1-1; no clear D gene. Trimming took 7 bases from V and 5 from J, leaving 14 bases between them. This CDR3 has 13 residues.

The V and J genes are TRBV2 and TRBJ2-7, with 8 bases fitting TRBD1. This CDR3 is 13 amino acids long. J lost 3 bases, V lost 6 bases, and 4 bases had no gene match. Germline-derived CDR1 and CDR2 are SNHLY and FYNNEI. CDR3 sequence: CASRRTGIYEQYF. The CDR3 DNA is TGTGCCAGCAGACGGACAGGGATCTACGAGCAGTACTTC.

The chain is built from TRBV30 and TRBJ2-7, with a weak D call TRBD2 (7 bases). This CDR3 is built from 17 residues. Deletions cut 3 bases from V and 2 bases from J, with 23 bases between. Germline-derived CDR1 and CDR2 are GTSNPN and SVGIG (reference sequence). CDR3 sequence reads: CAWRPKGGGKGAYEQYF. The CDR3 bases are TGTGCCTGGAGGCCGAAGGGGGGAGGGAAAGGCGCCTACGAGCAGTACTTC.

V and J are TRBV19 and TRBJ1-1; D may be TRBD1 (5 bases). This CDR3 is 13 amino acids long. The V end lost 2 bases, the J end lost 5 bases, and 9 bases lay between the germline ends. Germline-derived CDR1 and CDR2 are LNHDA and SQIVND (reference sequence). CDR3 in amino acids: CASSIRQGTEAFF. As DNA, the CDR3 is TGTGCCAGTAGTATACGGCAGGGAACTGAAGCTTTCTTT.

This chain uses TRBV14 with TRBJ2-3; D is possibly TRBD2 (5 bases). Germline V lookup: CDR1 SGHDN, CDR2 FVKESK. This CDR3 comprises 17 residues. Trimming took off 4 bases at V and 2 bases at J, with 19 bases between the two ends. CDR3 nucleotides: TGTGCCAGCAGCCTAAAGAGGGTGAGGCCGCACACAGATACGCAGTATTTT. Translation gives CASSLKRVRPHTDTQYF.

V gene TRBV2 combines with J gene TRBJ2-7; a weak D match, TRBD1 (5 bases). Per the germline V gene, CDR1 is SNHLY and CDR2 is FYNNEI. Trimming shortened V by 4 bases and J by 2 bases, and 9 bases separated the two germline ends. The CDR3 consists of 13 residues. Here the CDR3 reads CASSVEGAYEQYF. The CDR3, as DNA: TGTGCCAGCAGTGTAGAAGGGGCCTACGAGCAGTACTTC.